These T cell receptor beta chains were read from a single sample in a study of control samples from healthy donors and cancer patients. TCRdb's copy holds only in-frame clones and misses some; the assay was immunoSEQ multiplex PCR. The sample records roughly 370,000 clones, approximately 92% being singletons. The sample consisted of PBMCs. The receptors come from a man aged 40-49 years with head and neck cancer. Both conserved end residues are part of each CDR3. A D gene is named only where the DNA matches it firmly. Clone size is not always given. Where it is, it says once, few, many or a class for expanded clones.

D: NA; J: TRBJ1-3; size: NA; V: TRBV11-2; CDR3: CASSWLYETIYF; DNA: TGTGCCAGCAGCTGGTTATACGAGACCATATATTTT
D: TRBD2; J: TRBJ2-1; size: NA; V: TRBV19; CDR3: CASSIREASNEQFF; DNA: TGTGCCAGTAGTATACGGGAGGCCTCCAATGAGCAGTTCTTC
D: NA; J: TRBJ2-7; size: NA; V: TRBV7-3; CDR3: CASSQGESYEQYF; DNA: TGTGCCAGCAGCCAAGGGGAGTCCTACGAGCAGTACTTC
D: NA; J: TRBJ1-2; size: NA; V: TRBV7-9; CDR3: CASSGTADYGYTF; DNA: TGTGCCAGCAGCGGAACGGCGGACTATGGCTACACCTTC
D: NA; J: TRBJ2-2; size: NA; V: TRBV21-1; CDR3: CASSRNVRAPGLVNPYTGELFF; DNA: TGTGCCAGCAGCAGAAACGTACGGGCCCCGGGACTAGTAAACCCCTACACCGGGGAGCTGTTTTTT
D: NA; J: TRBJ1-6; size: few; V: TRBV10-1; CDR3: CASADSNSPLHF; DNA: TGCGCCAGCGCGGACAGCAATTCACCCCTCCACTTT
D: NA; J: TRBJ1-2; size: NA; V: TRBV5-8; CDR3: CASSTRQAGGRVLYGYTF; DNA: TGTGCCAGCAGCACTCGTCAAGCCGGCGGCAGGGTTCTTTATGGCTACACCTTC
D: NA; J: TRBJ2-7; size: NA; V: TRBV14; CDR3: CASSPRPYEQYF; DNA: TGTGCCAGCAGCCCTCGTCCCTACGAGCAGTACTTC
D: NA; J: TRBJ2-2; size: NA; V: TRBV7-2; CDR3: CASSLGWGTGELFF; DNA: TGTGCCAGCAGCTTAGGATGGGGGACCGGGGAGCTGTTTTTT
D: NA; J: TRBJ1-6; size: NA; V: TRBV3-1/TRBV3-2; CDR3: CASSQTNSPLHF; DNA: TGTGCCAGCAGCCAGACTAATTCACCCCTCCACTTT
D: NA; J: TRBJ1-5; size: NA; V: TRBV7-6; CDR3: CASSLWAGNQPQHF; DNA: TGTGCCAGCAGCTTATGGGCAGGGAATCAGCCCCAGCATTTT
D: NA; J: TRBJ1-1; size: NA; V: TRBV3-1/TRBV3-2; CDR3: CASSPHGSGTNTEAFF; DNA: TGTGCCAGCAGCCCACACGGGTCCGGGACAAACACTGAAGCTTTCTTT
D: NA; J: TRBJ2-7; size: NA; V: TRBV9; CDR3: CASSAGQDEQYF; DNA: TGTGCCAGCAGCGCCGGGCAAGACGAGCAGTACTTC
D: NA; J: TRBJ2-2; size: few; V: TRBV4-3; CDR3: CASSQVSGWTGELFF; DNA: TGCGCCAGCAGCCAAGTGTCAGGGTGGACCGGGGAGCTGTTTTTT
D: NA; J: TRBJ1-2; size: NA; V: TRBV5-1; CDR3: CASSLDRAGGYTF; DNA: TGCGCCAGCAGCTTGGATAGGGCTGGGGGCTACACCTTC
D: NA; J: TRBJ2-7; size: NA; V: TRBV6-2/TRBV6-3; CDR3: CASSRDEAYEQYF; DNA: TGTGCCAGCAGTCGGGACGAGGCCTACGAGCAGTACTTC
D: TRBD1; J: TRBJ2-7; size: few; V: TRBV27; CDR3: CASSLERGRYEQYF; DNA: TGTGCCAGCAGTTTAGAAAGGGGGCGCTACGAGCAGTACTTC
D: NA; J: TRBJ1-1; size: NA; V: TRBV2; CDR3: CASSEGWPMNTEAFF; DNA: TGTGCCAGCAGTGAAGGATGGCCCATGAACACTGAAGCTTTCTTT
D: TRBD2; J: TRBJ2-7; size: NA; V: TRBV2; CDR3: CASVWGGGYEQYF; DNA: TGTGCCAGCGTCTGGGGCGGGGGTTACGAGCAGTACTTC
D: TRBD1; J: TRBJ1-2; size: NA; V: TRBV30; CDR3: CACIAKGTVNYGYTF; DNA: TGTGCCTGCATCGCTAAAGGGACAGTTAACTATGGCTACACCTTC
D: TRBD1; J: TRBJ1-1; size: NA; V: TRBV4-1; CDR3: CASSRPRAGTGDTEAFF; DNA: TGCGCCAGCAGCCGGCCTAGAGCCGGGACAGGGGACACTGAAGCTTTCTTT
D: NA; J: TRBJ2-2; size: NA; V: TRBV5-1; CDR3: CASSLGPGAGELFF; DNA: TGCGCCAGCAGCTTGGGTCCAGGGGCCGGGGAGCTGTTTTTT
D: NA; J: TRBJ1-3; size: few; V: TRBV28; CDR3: CASSTTSSGNTIYF; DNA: TGTGCCAGCAGTACGACCTCCTCTGGAAACACCATATATTTT
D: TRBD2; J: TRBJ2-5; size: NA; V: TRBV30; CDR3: CAWSVRRRGETQYF; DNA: TGTGCCTGGAGTGTTAGGCGGCGGGGGGAGACCCAGTACTTC
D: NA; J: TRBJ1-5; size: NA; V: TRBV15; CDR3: CATSSKRDGSNQPQHF; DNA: TGTGCCACCAGCAGCAAGCGGGACGGCTCCAATCAGCCCCAGCATTTT
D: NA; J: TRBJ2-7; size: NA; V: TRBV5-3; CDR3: CARSSPGLSVYEQYF; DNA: TGTGCCAGAAGCTCTCCGGGACTTTCAGTCTACGAGCAGTACTTC
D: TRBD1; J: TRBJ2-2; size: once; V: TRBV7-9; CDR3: CASSPTGQGSGELFF; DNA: TGTGCCAGCAGCCCAACGGGACAGGGGTCCGGGGAGCTGTTTTTT
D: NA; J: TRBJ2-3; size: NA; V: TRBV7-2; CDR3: CASRQHYGQRSTDTQYF; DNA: TGTGCCAGCAGACAGCATTACGGACAACGCAGCACAGATACGCAGTATTTT
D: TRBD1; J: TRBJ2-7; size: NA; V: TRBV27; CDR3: CASMSRDRSYEQYF; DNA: TGTGCCAGCATGTCCCGGGACAGGTCCTACGAGCAGTACTTC
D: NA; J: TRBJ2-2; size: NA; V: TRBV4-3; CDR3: CASSQERRGGRAGELFF; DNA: TGCGCCAGCAGCCAAGAGAGGAGGGGGGGCCGGGCCGGGGAGCTGTTTTTT
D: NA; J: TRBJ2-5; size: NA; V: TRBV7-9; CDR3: CASSAEGETQYF; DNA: TGTGCCAGCAGCGCCGAAGGAGAGACCCAGTACTTC
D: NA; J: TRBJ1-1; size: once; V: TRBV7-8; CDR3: CASSLEKGRGFF; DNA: TGTGCCAGCAGCTTAGAAAAAGGTCGCGGGTTCTTT
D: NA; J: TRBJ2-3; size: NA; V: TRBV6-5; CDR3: CASRATRATDTQYF; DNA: TGTGCCAGCAGAGCGACACGCGCCACAGATACGCAGTATTTT
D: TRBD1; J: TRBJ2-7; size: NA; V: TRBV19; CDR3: CASSGRTGAFLDEQYF; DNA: TGTGCCAGTAGTGGTAGGACAGGGGCCTTCCTCGACGAGCAGTACTTC
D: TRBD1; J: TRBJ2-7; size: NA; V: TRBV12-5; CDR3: CASGLVPSSGGEQYF; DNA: TGTGCTAGTGGTTTGGTTCCCTCGTCAGGGGGCGAGCAGTACTTC
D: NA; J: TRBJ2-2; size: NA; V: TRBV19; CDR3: CASSRDRSTGELFF; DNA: TGTGCCAGCTCAAGAGATAGGAGCACCGGGGAGCTGTTTTTT
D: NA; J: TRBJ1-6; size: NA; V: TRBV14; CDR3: CASSQDRAGFGNSPLHF; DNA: TGTGCCAGCAGCCAAGATCGAGCGGGGTTCGGTAATTCACCCCTCCACTTT
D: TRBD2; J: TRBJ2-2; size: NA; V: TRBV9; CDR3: CASSVLTSGATGELFF; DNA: TGTGCCAGCAGCGTTCTTACTAGCGGGGCCACCGGGGAGCTGTTTTTT
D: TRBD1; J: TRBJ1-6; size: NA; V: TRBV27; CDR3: CASSLSRGPGSPLHF; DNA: TGTGCCAGCAGTTTATCGAGGGGGCCAGGGTCACCCCTCCACTTT
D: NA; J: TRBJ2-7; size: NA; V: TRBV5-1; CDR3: CASSPGSSYEQYF; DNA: TGCGCCAGCAGCCCGGGGTCCTCCTACGAGCAGTACTTC
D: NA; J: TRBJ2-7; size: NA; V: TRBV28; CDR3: CASSPPGRISYEQYF; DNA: TGTGCCAGCAGTCCCCCGGGACGGATTTCCTACGAGCAGTACTTC
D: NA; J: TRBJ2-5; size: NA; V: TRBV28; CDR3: CASSEGSETQYF; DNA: TGTGCCAGCAGCGAGGGATCAGAGACCCAGTACTTC
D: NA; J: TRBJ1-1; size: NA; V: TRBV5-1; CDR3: CASSTQTGNTEAFF; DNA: TGCGCCAGCAGCACCCAGACAGGCAACACTGAAGCTTTCTTT
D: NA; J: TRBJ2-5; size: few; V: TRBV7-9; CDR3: CASSRPGPPPITQYF; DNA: TGTGCCAGCAGCCGCCCGGGACCGCCCCCGATAACCCAGTACTTC
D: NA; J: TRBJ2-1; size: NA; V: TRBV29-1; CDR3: CSVESPLYNEQFF; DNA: TGCAGCGTTGAATCCCCCCTCTACAATGAGCAGTTCTTC
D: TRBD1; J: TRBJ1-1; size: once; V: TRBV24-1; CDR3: CATSDQTGAGEAFF; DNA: TGTGCCACCAGTGACCAGACAGGGGCTGGTGAAGCTTTCTTT
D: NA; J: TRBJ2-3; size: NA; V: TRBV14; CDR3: CASSQNAGWTDTQYF; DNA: TGTGCCAGCAGCCAAAATGCAGGGTGGACAGATACGCAGTATTTT
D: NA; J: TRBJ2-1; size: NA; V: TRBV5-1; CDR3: CASSGQGPPNEQFF; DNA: TGCGCCAGCAGCGGGCAGGGTCCCCCCAATGAGCAGTTCTTC
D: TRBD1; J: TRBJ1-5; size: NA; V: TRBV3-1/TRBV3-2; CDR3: CASSRGQSRGNQPQHF; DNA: TGTGCCAGCAGCAGGGGACAGAGTAGGGGCAATCAGCCCCAGCATTTT
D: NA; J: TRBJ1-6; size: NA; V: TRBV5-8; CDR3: CASSLNGANSPLHF; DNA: TGTGCCAGCAGCTTGAATGGGGCTAATTCACCCCTCCACTTT
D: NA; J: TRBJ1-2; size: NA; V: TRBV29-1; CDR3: CSVGTGMGTNYGYTF; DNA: TGCAGCGTTGGTACAGGGATGGGAACTAACTATGGCTACACCTTC
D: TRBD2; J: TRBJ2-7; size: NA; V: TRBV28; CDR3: CASSLPAAGVGYEQYF; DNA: TGTGCCAGCAGTTTGCCAGCGGCGGGAGTAGGTTACGAGCAGTACTTC
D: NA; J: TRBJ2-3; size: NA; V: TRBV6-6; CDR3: CASSPNKGSADTQYF; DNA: TGTGCCAGCAGTCCAAACAAAGGGTCCGCAGATACGCAGTATTTT
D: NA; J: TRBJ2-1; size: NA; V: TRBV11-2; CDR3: CASSLGDTSYNEQFF; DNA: TGTGCCAGCAGCTTAGGGGACACATCCTACAATGAGCAGTTCTTC
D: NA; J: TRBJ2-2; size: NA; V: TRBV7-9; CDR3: CASSLGLGLSDTGELFF; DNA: TGTGCCAGCAGCTTAGGTCTGGGGCTATCGGACACCGGGGAGCTGTTTTTT
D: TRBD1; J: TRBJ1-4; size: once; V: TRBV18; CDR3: CASSTGTGDEKLFF; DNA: TGTGCCAGCTCGACCGGGACAGGGGATGAAAAACTGTTTTTT
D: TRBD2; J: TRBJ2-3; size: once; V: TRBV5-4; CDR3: CASSPGLAGTDTQYF; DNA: TGTGCCAGCAGCCCGGGACTAGCGGGGACAGATACGCAGTATTTT
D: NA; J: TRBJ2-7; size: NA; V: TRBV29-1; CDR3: CSVRGGDEQYF; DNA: TGCAGCGTCCGTGGAGGGGACGAGCAGTACTTC